This entry features one TCR beta chain sequence. This specimen comes from a study of blood T cell repertoires in COVID-19. About the research overall: Material from acute and convalescent COVID-19 was sourced from the United States, Italy and Spain. In each case, the material was cDNA or gDNA derived from T cells, B-cell-depleted T cells, or PBMCs.

Germline V gene lookup returns CDR1 SEHNR and CDR2 FQNEAQ (reference sequence). There are 17 residues in the CDR3. V was shortened by 6 bases and J by 4 bases, with 25 bases between the two germline ends. Authors' data handling: Amplification of reference gene primers was used by the study to estimate nucleated cell counts. TCRdb's copy holds only in-frame clones and misses some; the assay was immunoSEQ multiplex PCR. That table supplies the V and J calls and clone size; D and trimming were determined from the DNA. The sample consists of roughly 68,000 clones, 84% of them appearing once. This rearrangement joins TRBV7-9 to TRBJ2-7; possibly TRBD1 for D (5 bases). Source material: peripheral blood. This sequence originates from a man aged 45-60 years with active COVID-19. CDR3 nucleotide sequence: TGTGCCAGCAGTTCTCCACTTAGACGAAAGGGGATATACGAGCAGTACTTC. Translated: CASSSPLRRKGIYEQYF.